Listed below are T cell receptor beta chains from one sample, sequenced in a study of control samples from healthy donors and cancer patients. Using immunoSEQ multiplex PCR, the repertoire was profiled, and TCRdb retains in-frame clones only, with some absent. The table records roughly 100,000 clones, 80% to 90% of them present only once. Sequenced: blood. These receptors were collected from a man under 40 in good health. Both conserved end residues are part of each CDR3. A D gene is named only where the DNA matches it firmly. Clone size appears in some rows only: once, few, many, or a class for an expanded clone.

J | D | size | V | DNA | CDR3
TRBJ2-3 | TRBD1 | - | TRBV2 | TGTGCCAGCGGTCGACAGGGGGTCACAGATACGCAGTATTTT | CASGRQGVTDTQYF
TRBJ2-1 | - | - | TRBV18 | TGTGCCAGCTCACCGGGTCTCAAGAGTTCCTACAATGAGCAGTTCTTC | CASSPGLKSSYNEQFF
TRBJ1-3 | - | - | TRBV7-9 | TGTGCCAGCAGCCCAGAGGCCCACGGAGGAAACACCATATATTTT | CASSPEAHGGNTIYF
TRBJ2-1 | TRBD2 | - | TRBV4-2 | TGTGCCAGCAGCCAGAGGACTAGCGGGACCTACAATGAGCAGTTCTTC | CASSQRTSGTYNEQFF
TRBJ2-7 | TRBD2 | - | TRBV7-2 | TGTGCCAGCAGCCCCCGGACTAGCGGGGGGTACGAGCAGTACTTC | CASSPRTSGGYEQYF
TRBJ1-1 | - | - | TRBV27 | TGTGCCAGCAGCTTCCAGGCGAACACTGAAGCTTTCTTT | CASSFQANTEAFF
TRBJ1-1 | - | - | TRBV4-3 | TGCGCCAGCAGAAGGACAGCGGACACTGAAGCTTTCTTT | CASRRTADTEAFF
TRBJ2-1 | - | - | TRBV6-4 | TGTGCCAGCAGTGCCCCGAGGACTAATGAGCAGTTCTTC | CASSAPRTNEQFF
TRBJ1-2 | TRBD1 | - | TRBV19 | TGTGCCAGTAGTCAGACAGGGTCAGTTGGCTACACCTTC | CASSQTGSVGYTF
TRBJ2-1 | - | - | TRBV28 | TGTGCCAGCAGTGGTTTTCCCCACAATGAGCAGTTCTTC | CASSGFPHNEQFF
TRBJ2-3 | TRBD2 | - | TRBV7-2 | TGTGCCAGCAGCTTAGTAACTAGCGGGGAGAATACGCAGTATTTT | CASSLVTSGENTQYF
TRBJ1-6 | - | - | TRBV7-2 | TGTGCCAGCAGCTTAGTTTCCGTCAGGGAGAGTTCACCCCTCCACTTT | CASSLVSVRESSPLHF
TRBJ2-7 | TRBD1 | many | TRBV20-1 | TGCAGTGCTAGTCAATGGGACAGGGGAAGGTACGAGCAGTACTTC | CSASQWDRGRYEQYF
TRBJ2-5 | - | - | TRBV7-7 | TGTGCCAGCAGCAGTGGGGGAGGAGAGACCCAGTACTTC | CASSSGGGETQYF
TRBJ2-6 | TRBD1 | - | TRBV30 | TGTGCCTGGAGTGGACAGGGGGCGCCATCTGGGGCCAACGTCCTGACTTTC | CAWSGQGAPSGANVLTF
TRBJ2-5 | TRBD2 | once | TRBV5-4 | TGTGCCAGCAGCTTGGTCTTGCTAGCGGGAGTAGGGGAGACCCAGTACTTC | CASSLVLLAGVGETQYF